The entry below describes one T cell receptor (beta chain). CDR3 length equals 13 residues. Germline CDR1 is MDHEN and CDR2 is SYDVKM. Deletions cut 3 bases from V and 8 bases from J, with 13 bases between. The source of the sample is a study of cytomegalovirus exposure and HLA in healthy donors. TCRdb's table, derived via immunoSEQ multiplex PCR, lists solely in-frame clones and lacks some. Counted here are about 130,000 clones, just under 90% occurring once; the ten biggest clones make up around 3.5%. The sequenced material came from PBMCs. The clonotype was recovered from a man aged 25-40 years in good health and CMV-seronegative. The rearrangement joins TRBV28 to TRBJ1-1, with D unresolved. CDR3 in amino acids: CASSFSAGREAFF. CDR3 coding DNA: TGTGCCAGCAGTTTTTCGGCGGGTAGAGAAGCTTTCTTT.